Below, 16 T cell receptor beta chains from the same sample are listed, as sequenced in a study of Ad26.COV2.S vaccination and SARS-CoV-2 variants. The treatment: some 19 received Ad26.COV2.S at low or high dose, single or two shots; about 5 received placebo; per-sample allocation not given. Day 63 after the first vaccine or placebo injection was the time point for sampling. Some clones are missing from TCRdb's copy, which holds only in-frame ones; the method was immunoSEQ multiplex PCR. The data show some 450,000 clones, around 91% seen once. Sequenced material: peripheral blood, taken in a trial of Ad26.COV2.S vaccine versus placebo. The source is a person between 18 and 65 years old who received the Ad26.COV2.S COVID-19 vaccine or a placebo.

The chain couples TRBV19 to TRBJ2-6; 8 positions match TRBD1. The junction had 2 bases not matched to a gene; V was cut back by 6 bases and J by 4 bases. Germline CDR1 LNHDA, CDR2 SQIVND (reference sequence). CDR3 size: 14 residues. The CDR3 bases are TGTGCCAGTAGGGACAGGGCAGGGGCCAACGTCCTGACTTTC. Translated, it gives CASRDRAGANVLTF.

The chain's CDR3 is CASSVGDSTQETQYF. The CDR3 DNA sequence: TGTGCCAGCAGCGTAGGGGACAGTACCCAAGAGACCCAGTACTTC. The V call is TRBV9, the J call TRBJ2-5; TRBD1 aligns across 7 bases. Germline CDR1 and CDR2: SGDLS and YYNGEE. Trimming at V came to 0 bases and at J to 1 base, leaving 3 bases not matched to a gene. The CDR3 runs to 15 residues.

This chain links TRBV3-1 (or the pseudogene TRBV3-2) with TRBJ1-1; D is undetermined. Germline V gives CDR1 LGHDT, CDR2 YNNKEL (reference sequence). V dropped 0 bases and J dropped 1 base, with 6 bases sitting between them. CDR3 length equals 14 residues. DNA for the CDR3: TGTGCCAGCAGCCAAGACGCTGGGAACACTGAAGCTTTCTTT. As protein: CASSQDAGNTEAFF.

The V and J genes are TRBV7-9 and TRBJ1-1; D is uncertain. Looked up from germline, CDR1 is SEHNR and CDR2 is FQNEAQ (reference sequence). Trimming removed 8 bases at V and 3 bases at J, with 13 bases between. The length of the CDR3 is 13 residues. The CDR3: CASGPVADTEAFF. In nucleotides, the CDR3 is TGTGCCAGCGGCCCAGTGGCGGACACTGAAGCTTTCTTT.

This chain's CDR3 is CASSVGLAGGKQYF. CDR3 coding DNA: TGTGCCAGCAGTGTTGGACTAGCGGGCGGGAAGCAGTACTTC. The chain joins TRBV27 to TRBJ2-7, with 11 bases aligning to TRBD2. The CDR3 loop spans 14 amino acids. CDR1 is MNHEY, CDR2 SMNVEV, per germline (reference sequence). The V segment lost 5 bases and the J segment 8 bases; nucleotides outside the gene matches: 8.

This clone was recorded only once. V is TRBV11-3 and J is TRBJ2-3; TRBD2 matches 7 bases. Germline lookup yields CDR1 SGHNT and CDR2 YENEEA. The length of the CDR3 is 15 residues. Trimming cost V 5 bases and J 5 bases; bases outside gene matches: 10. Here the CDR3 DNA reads TGTGCCAGCAGCCCGCGAGCGGGACTGCAAGATACGCAGTATTTT. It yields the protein CASSPRAGLQDTQYF.

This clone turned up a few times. The chain's CDR3 is CASPQRWGTGPLYGYTF. The CDR3 nucleotides read TGCGCCAGCCCCCAGAGGTGGGGAACAGGGCCCCTCTATGGCTACACCTTC. The V gene is TRBV10-1, the J gene TRBJ1-2; tentative D call: TRBD1 (6 bases). CDR1 and CDR2 from the germline V gene are WNHNN and SYGVQD (reference sequence). The CDR3 is made up of 17 amino acids. Trimming cost V 8 bases and J 4 bases, with 26 bases left between them.

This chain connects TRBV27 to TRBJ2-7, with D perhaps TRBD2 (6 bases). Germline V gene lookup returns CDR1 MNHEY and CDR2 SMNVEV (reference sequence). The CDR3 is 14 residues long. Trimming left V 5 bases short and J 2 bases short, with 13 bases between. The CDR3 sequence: CASSPLSGPYEQYF. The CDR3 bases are TGTGCCAGCAGTCCGCTTAGCGGTCCCTACGAGCAGTACTTC.

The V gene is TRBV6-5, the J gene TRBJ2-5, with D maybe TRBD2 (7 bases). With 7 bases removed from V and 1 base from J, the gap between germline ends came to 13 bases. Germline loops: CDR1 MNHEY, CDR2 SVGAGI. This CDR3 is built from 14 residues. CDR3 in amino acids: CASIPAGAQETQYF. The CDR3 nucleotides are TGTGCCAGCATCCCCGCGGGGGCCCAAGAGACCCAGTACTTC.

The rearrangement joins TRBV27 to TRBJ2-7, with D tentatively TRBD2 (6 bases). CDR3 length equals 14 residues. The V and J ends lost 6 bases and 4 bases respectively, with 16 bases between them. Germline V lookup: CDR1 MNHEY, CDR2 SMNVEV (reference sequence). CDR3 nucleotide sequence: TGTGCCAGCAGCTTAGCGGAGGGAATGTACGAGCAGTACTTC. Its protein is CASSLAEGMYEQYF.

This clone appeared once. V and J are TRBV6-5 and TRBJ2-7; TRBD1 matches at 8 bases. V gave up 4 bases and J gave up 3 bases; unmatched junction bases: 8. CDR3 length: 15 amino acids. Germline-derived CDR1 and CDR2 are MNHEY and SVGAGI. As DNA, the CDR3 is TGTGCCAGCAGTTTCAGGGGGCGGCGCGACTACGAGCAGTACTTC. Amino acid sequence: CASSFRGRRDYEQYF.

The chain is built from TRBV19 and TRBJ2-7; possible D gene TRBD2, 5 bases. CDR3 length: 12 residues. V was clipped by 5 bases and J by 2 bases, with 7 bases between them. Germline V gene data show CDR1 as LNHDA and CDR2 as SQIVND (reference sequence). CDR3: CASSGSPYEQYF. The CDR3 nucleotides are TGTGCCAGTAGTGGGAGCCCCTACGAGCAGTACTTC.

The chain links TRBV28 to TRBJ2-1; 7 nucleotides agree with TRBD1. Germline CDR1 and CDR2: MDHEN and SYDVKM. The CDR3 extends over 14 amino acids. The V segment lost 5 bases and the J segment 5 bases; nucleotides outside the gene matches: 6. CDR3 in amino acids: CASSDRVLDNEQFF. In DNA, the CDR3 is TGTGCCAGCAGTGACAGGGTGCTTGACAATGAGCAGTTCTTC.

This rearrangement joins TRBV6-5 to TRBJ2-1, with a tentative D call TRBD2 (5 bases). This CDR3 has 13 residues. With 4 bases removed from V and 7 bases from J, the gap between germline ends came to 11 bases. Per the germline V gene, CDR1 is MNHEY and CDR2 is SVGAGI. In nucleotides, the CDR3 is TGTGCCAGCAGTTCCCCCCCGGGGAATGAGCAGTTCTTC. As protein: CASSSPPGNEQFF.

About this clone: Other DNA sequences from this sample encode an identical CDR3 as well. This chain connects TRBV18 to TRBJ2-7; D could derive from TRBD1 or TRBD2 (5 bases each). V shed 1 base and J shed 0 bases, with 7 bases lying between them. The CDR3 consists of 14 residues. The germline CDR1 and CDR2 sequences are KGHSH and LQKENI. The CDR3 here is CASSPQGSSYEQYF. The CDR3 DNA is TGTGCCAGCTCACCACAGGGGAGCTCCTACGAGCAGTACTTC.

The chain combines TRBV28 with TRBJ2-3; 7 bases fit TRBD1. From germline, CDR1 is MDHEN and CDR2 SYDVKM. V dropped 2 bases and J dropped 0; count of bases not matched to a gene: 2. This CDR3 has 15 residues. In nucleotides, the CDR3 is TGTGCCAGCAGTTTACAGGGGGAGAGCACAGATACGCAGTATTTT. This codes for CASSLQGESTDTQYF. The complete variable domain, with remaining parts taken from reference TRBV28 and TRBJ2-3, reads DVKVTQSSRYLVKRTGEKVFLECVQDMDHENMFWYRQDPGLGLRLIYFSYDVKMKEKGDIPEGYSVSREKKERFSLILESASTNQTSMYLCASSLQGESTDTQYFGPGTRLTVL.